Each of the 27 T cell receptor beta chains below was sequenced from the same sample in a study of CXCR3-negative and CXCR3-positive naive CD8 T cells (dated by TCRdb to the late 2010s). Overall study results and their limits: TRB CDR3s from CXCR3-positive naive cells showed higher hydrophobicity (lower Kidera factor 4), lower energy, and higher strength and volume indices than CXCR3-negative naive cells.

The instrument was a NextSeq 550. The Human TCR Profiling Kit (MiLaboratory) was used to prepare UMI-labeled 5' RACE TRB cDNA libraries. TCRdb reanalyzed the reads, keeping one entry per CDR3 protein sequence and omitting DNA. Per the sample table, the count is some 120,000 distinct CDR3 sequences. 0.59% of the sample goes to the ten largest clones. For these TCRs, the target antigens are not known. Sequencing used naive CXCR3+ CD8+ T cells from blood. This specimen's cell subset or site label, interpreted: CD45RO-CCR7+CD27+CD95- naive CD8+ T cells expressing CXCR3 (TNR3+). The receptors were sampled from a human donor in good health. Some clones in this sample may be carry-over from other donors' samples.

The gene calls are TRBV20-1 and TRBJ2-1; TCRdb names TRBD2, which stays unverified in the absence of DNA. The CDR3 is 13 amino acids. Germline V gene sequence: CDR1 DFQATT, CDR2 SNEGSKA (reference sequence). CDR3 residues: CSALAASYNEQFF.

The chain recombines TRBV27 with TRBJ2-3; with no DNA, the TCRdb D assignment of TRBD1 cannot be verified. This CDR3 spans 18 amino acids. The germline V gene encodes CDR1 MNHEY and CDR2 SMNVEV (reference sequence). Here the CDR3 reads CASTNFPRQGEGTDTQYF.

The chain carries TRBV18 and TRBJ2-7. The germline gives CDR1 KGHSH, CDR2 LQKENI. CDR3 length equals 11 residues. The CDR3 protein is CASSTSYEQYF.

The chain employs TRBV5-1 and TRBJ2-5; TCRdb indicates TRBD2, and absent DNA this call remains unverified. Germline V gives CDR1 SGHRS, CDR2 YFSETQ. CDR3 length: 15 residues. CDR3 region: CASSSLPGEQETQYF.

The chain couples TRBV29-1 to TRBJ1-3. Germline V gene data show CDR1 as SQVTM and CDR2 as ANQGSEA. The CDR3 is made up of 13 amino acids. The CDR3 sequence: CSVASGSGNTIYF.

The chain links TRBV4-1 to TRBJ2-3. Germline lookup yields CDR1 MGHRA and CDR2 YSYEKL. The CDR3 is made up of 14 amino acids. The CDR3: CASSQEVSADTQYF.

This sequence joins TRBV9 and TRBJ1-1. Germline CDR1 SGDLS, CDR2 YYNGEE. This CDR3 contains 15 residues. CDR3 protein: CASSFQAGLNTEAFF.

This sequence joins TRBV21-1 and TRBJ1-5; TCRdb proposes TRBD1, but this gene call is untestable without DNA. TRBV21-1 is described as a pseudogene. The CDR3 runs 18 residues. CDR3 sequence reads: CASSPRGSGGLSNQPQHF.

CDR3 loop: CASTPGRVNTMDTGELFF. The rearrangement joins TRBV4-3 to TRBJ2-2; absent DNA, TCRdb's TRBD1 call cannot be checked. Germline CDR1 is LGHNA and CDR2 is YSLEER. This CDR3 has 18 amino acids.

The chain combines TRBV2 with TRBJ2-3; no DNA is available, so the TRBD1 call from TCRdb remains unchecked. Germline V gene data show CDR1 as SNHLY and CDR2 as FYNNEI. The CDR3 covers 15 residues. The CDR3 here is CASRQGTPATDTQYF.

The J gene is TRBJ1-1, the V gene TRBV5-1; checking the TCRdb D call of TRBD1 is not possible without DNA. There are 16 residues in the CDR3. Germline loops: CDR1 SGHRS, CDR2 YFSETQ. This chain's CDR3 is CASSTGGGTLNTEAFF.

The chain employs TRBV5-5 and TRBJ2-7; there is no DNA to check the TCRdb D call of TRBD1. Germline CDR1 reads SGHKS; CDR2 reads YYEKEE (reference sequence). This CDR3 has 16 residues. CDR3 region: CASSFPGTGDPYEQYF.

The CDR3 sequence is CASSLGTGGEAQYF. This chain links TRBV5-1 with TRBJ2-5. There are 14 residues in the CDR3. The germline V gene has CDR1 SGHRS and CDR2 YFSETQ.

The genes are TRBV25-1 and TRBJ2-7; the D call of TRBD2 rests on TCRdb alone, since no DNA is present to check it. Germline V CDR1 and CDR2: MGHDK, SYGVNS. The CDR3 contains 18 residues. The CDR3 reads CASSEFSPGLAGVGEQYF.

The gene calls are TRBV4-1 and TRBJ2-3; the D call from TCRdb, TRBD2, cannot be confirmed without DNA. Germline V gene sequence: CDR1 MGHRA, CDR2 YSYEKL. The CDR3 loop spans 18 amino acids. CDR3 sequence: CASSPGRSSWDITDTQYF.

This chain uses TRBV5-1 with TRBJ2-1; TCRdb returns TRBD1, unconfirmable since there is no DNA. Germline V CDR1 and CDR2: SGHRS, YFSETQ. The CDR3 consists of 12 residues. CDR3 sequence: CASSSEGAEQFF.

This chain uses TRBV10-3 with TRBJ1-1. The CDR3 sequence is 14 residues long. Germline assignment: CDR1 ENHRY and CDR2 SYGVKD. This chain's CDR3 is CAISEPTGNTEAFF.

The chain has TRBV29-1 and TRBJ2-1; the D call of TRBD1 rests on TCRdb alone, since no DNA is present to check it. The CDR3 loop spans 15 amino acids. Per germline, CDR1 SQVTM and CDR2 ANQGSEA. The CDR3 sequence is CSVESPGAGQNEQFF.

The chain employs TRBV28 and TRBJ2-7. There are 14 residues in the CDR3. Germline CDR1 and CDR2: MDHEN and SYDVKM. This chain's CDR3 is CASSFGREVYEQYF.

The chain is built from TRBV2 and TRBJ2-7; TCRdb returns TRBD2, unconfirmable since there is no DNA. The length of the CDR3 is 16 residues. Germline CDR1 is SNHLY and CDR2 is FYNNEI. This CDR3 is CASSEATSGRWYEQYF.

The V call is TRBV7-9, the J call TRBJ2-5. The CDR3 has 14 amino acids. Germline values: CDR1 SEHNR, CDR2 FQNEAQ (reference sequence). CDR3 sequence: CASSLVLRSETQYF. The full variable domain, its missing parts supplied by reference TRBV7-9 and TRBJ2-5, is DTGVSQNPRHKITKRGQNVTFRCDPISEHNRLYWYRQTLGQGPEFLTYFQNEAQLEKSRLLSDRFSAERPKGSFSTLEIQRTEQGDSAMYLCASSLVLRSETQYFGPGTRLLVL.

V and J are TRBV6-6 and TRBJ2-7; TCRdb picks TRBD1, but there is no DNA to check that call. CDR3 length: 16 residues. From germline, CDR1 is MNHNY and CDR2 SVGAGI (reference sequence). This CDR3 is CASRTTRRDSPYEQYF.

The CDR3 here is CASSQRGVETEAFF. The gene calls are TRBV3-1 and TRBJ1-1. The CDR3 length is 14 residues. CDR1 and CDR2 (germline): LGHDT, YNNKEL (reference sequence). The variable domain in full, with the rest retrieved from reference TRBV3-1 and TRBJ1-1, is DTAVSQTPKYLVTQMGNDKSIKCEQNLGHDTMYWYKQDSKKFLKIMFSYNNKELIINETVPNRFSPKSPDKAHLNLHINSLELGDSAVYFCASSQRGVETEAFFGQGTRLTVV.

The chain recombines TRBV29-1 with TRBJ2-3; TCRdb's D call, TRBD2, is unchecked because there is no DNA. Germline CDR1 is SQVTM and CDR2 is ANQGSEA. The CDR3 runs 13 residues. CDR3 residues: CSVEREGPDTQYF.

V gene TRBV4-2 combines with J gene TRBJ1-2. The length of the CDR3 is 16 residues. Germline-derived CDR1 and CDR2 are LGHNA and YNFKEQ. CDR3 sequence reads: CASSQEIDTANYGYTF.

The chain uses TRBV12-3 or TRBV12-4 and TRBJ2-2; absent DNA, TCRdb's TRBD2 call cannot be checked. This CDR3 region has 15 residues. CDR3 in amino acids: CASSFEGGATGELFF.

The chain couples TRBV20-1 to TRBJ1-1; there is no DNA to check the TCRdb D call of TRBD1. Germline CDR1 is DFQATT and CDR2 is SNEGSKA (reference sequence). The CDR3 has 11 residues. The CDR3: CSARQGLEAFF.